This entry is about one T cell receptor beta chain. What it binds is not known. The entry originates in a study of PD-1 blockade in classical Hodgkin lymphoma. Overall study context: Patients in the cohort were put on intravenous nivolumab, 3 mg/kg every 2 weeks.

Study-wide results and limits: The authors excluded patients who started nivolumab under 1 year after ASCT. Newly diagnosed patients reportedly had lower baseline TCR diversity than healthy donors. Baseline diversity resembling that of newly diagnosed patients was seen in complete responders.

The protocol was immunoSEQ multiplex PCR, while the TCRdb copy is restricted to in-frame clones and leaves out a portion. The table includes 35,000 to 45,000 clones, around 76% detected once. Germline lookup yields CDR1 SGHTA and CDR2 FQGTGA. The CDR3 is made up of 16 amino acids. All patients experienced relapse after autologous stem cell transplantation, and brentuximab vedotin exposure was variable. The specimen was peripheral blood mononuclear cells (PBMCs), collected before the second cycle of nivolumab. The rearrangement links TRBV7-3 to TRBJ2-2; 8 bases are shared with TRBD1. The clonotype comes from a human donor with classical Hodgkin lymphoma. The CDR3 DNA sequence: TGTGCAACCACCTTGTTTGGACAGGGAGAAACCGGGGAGCTGTTTTTT. It is translated as CATTLFGQGETGELFF.